A single sample is the source of the 16 T cell receptor beta chains below, sequenced in a study of T cell responses to AZD1222 COVID-19 vaccine. The table came from immunoSEQ multiplex PCR; TCRdb's copy has only in-frame clones and leaves some out. The sample gives some 130,000 clones, approximately 83% of which show up once; around 8% is in the top ten. Sample: peripheral blood, taken on day 0 of AZD1222 vaccination. The receptors derive from an adult in good health.

The chain recombines TRBV6-4 with TRBJ1-2; TRBD1 is a possible D gene (5 bases). Per germline, CDR1 MRHNA and CDR2 SNTAGT. V was pared by 2 bases and J by 8 bases, with 9 bases between. The CDR3 length is 12 residues. The CDR3 here is CASSDMGRGYTF. The CDR3, as DNA: TGTGCCAGCAGTGACATGGGGCGAGGCTACACCTTC.

The chain employs TRBV19 and TRBJ2-5, with D hard to call. Trimming took off 3 bases at V and 6 bases at J, with 8 bases between the two ends. CDR1 LNHDA and CDR2 SQIVND come from the germline V gene (reference sequence). This CDR3 comprises 12 residues. DNA of the CDR3: TGTGCCAGTAGTATCGAGAGGCAGACCCAGTACTTC. This codes for CASSIERQTQYF.

J is TRBJ2-5 and V is TRBV14, with TRBD1 identical over 8 bases. The CDR3 consists of 14 residues. Per the germline V gene, CDR1 is SGHDN and CDR2 is FVKESK. V lost 4 bases, J lost 5 bases, and 6 bases stayed unmatched. The CDR3, as DNA: TGTGCCAGCAGCCGACAGGGGACGGGGGAGACCCAGTACTTC. This sequence encodes CASSRQGTGETQYF.

The V and J genes are TRBV4-2 and TRBJ2-2; 11 bases are a match to TRBD1. After removal of 4 bases from V and 6 bases from J, the junction contained 7 bases not matched to a gene. The CDR3 has 16 residues. The germline gives CDR1 LGHNA, CDR2 YNFKEQ. CDR3 sequence: CASSLRDRGESGELFF. The DNA for the CDR3 is TGTGCCAGCAGCCTCCGGGACAGGGGGGAATCCGGGGAGCTGTTTTTT.

The V gene is TRBV24-1, the J gene TRBJ2-2; 8 bases match TRBD1. Per germline, CDR1 KGHDR and CDR2 SFDVKD. J was trimmed by 2 bases and V by 5 bases; bases with no gene match: 9. This CDR3 has 17 residues. CDR3 sequence (DNA): TGTGCCACCAGTGGAAGAACCGGGACAGGAAACACCGGGGAGCTGTTTTTT. Residues: CATSGRTGTGNTGELFF.

The genes are TRBV2 and TRBJ2-1; 8 bases match TRBD2. Germline V gene data show CDR1 as SNHLY and CDR2 as FYNNEI. Unmatched junction bases numbered 6, after V lost 0 bases and J lost 5 bases. The CDR3 contains 16 residues. The CDR3 spells CASSEAAGVADNEQFF. The CDR3 coding sequence is TGTGCCAGCAGTGAAGCAGCGGGGGTCGCGGACAATGAGCAGTTCTTC.

The rearrangement uses TRBV20-1 and TRBJ2-7; D perhaps matches TRBD2 (5 bases). Trimming took off 3 bases at V and 1 base at J, with 19 bases between the two ends. Germline CDR1 DFQATT, CDR2 SNEGSKA (reference sequence). The length of the CDR3 is 16 residues. Here the CDR3 reads CSASKPEGPLSYEQYF. CDR3 coding DNA: TGCAGTGCTAGTAAACCCGAGGGTCCCCTTTCCTACGAGCAGTACTTC.

The chain has TRBV7-9 and TRBJ2-7, with TRBD2 matching over 10 bases. CDR1 is SEHNR and CDR2 is FQNEAQ in the germline V gene (reference sequence). Unmatched junction bases numbered 3, after V lost 4 bases and J lost 0 bases. There are 15 residues in the CDR3. The CDR3: CASSWSGRVSYEQYF. In DNA, the CDR3 is TGTGCCAGCAGCTGGAGCGGGAGGGTCTCCTACGAGCAGTACTTC.

V and J are TRBV28 and TRBJ1-1; 7 bases fit TRBD1. Looked up from germline, CDR1 is MDHEN and CDR2 is SYDVKM. The J segment lost 1 base and the V segment lost 7 bases, leaving 3 bases of the junction unmatched. The CDR3 is made up of 13 amino acids. The CDR3 bases are TGTGCCAGCACCAGGGGGGCGAACACTGAAGCTTTCTTT. This translates into CASTRGANTEAFF.

This clone was picked up a small number of times. The chain employs TRBV27 and TRBJ2-7; no firm D call. The V gene lost 4 bases and the J gene lost 5 bases, with 12 bases spanning the gap. The CDR3 loop spans 13 amino acids. Germline CDR1 MNHEY, CDR2 SMNVEV (reference sequence). The DNA for the CDR3 is TGTGCCAGCAGTTATAAAGGTTATCACGAGCAGTACTTC. Its translation is CASSYKGYHEQYF.

The rearrangement links TRBV7-6 to TRBJ2-1, with 13 bases that match TRBD2. Losses at the gene ends were 5 bases for V and 6 bases for J; bases not matched to a gene: 4. Germline CDR1 and CDR2: SGHVS and FNYEAQ. This CDR3 is 15 amino acids long. The CDR3 spells CASSGTSGVLNEQFF. CDR3 nucleotide sequence: TGTGCCAGCAGCGGGACTAGCGGGGTCCTCAATGAGCAGTTCTTC.

The CDR3 reads CASSQHLTGELFF. DNA of the CDR3: TGTGCCAGCAGCCAACATCTCACCGGGGAGCTGTTTTTT. The chain uses TRBV3-1 (or the pseudogene TRBV3-2) and TRBJ2-2; no reliable D call. CDR1 LGHDT and CDR2 YNNKEL come from the germline V gene (reference sequence). The V gene lost 2 bases and the J gene lost 4 bases, with 5 bases spanning the gap. The CDR3 is 13 residues long.

The V gene is TRBV5-1, the J gene TRBJ2-1; 7 bases fit TRBD2. The germline V gene has CDR1 SGHRS and CDR2 YFSETQ. The V and J ends lost 3 bases and 0 bases, in that order; junction bases with no gene match: 6. CDR3 size: 16 residues. The CDR3 loop reads CASSSSGSSSYNEQFF. CDR3 coding DNA: TGCGCCAGCAGCTCTAGCGGATCGAGCTCCTACAATGAGCAGTTCTTC. Together with reference TRBV5-1 and TRBJ2-1, the CDR3 gives the full variable domain: KAGVTQTPRYLIKTRGQQVTLSCSPISGHRSVSWYQQTPGQGLQFLFEYFSETQRNKGNFPGRFSGRQFSNSRSEMNVSTLELGDSALYLCASSSSGSSSYNEQFFGPGTRLTVL.

V gene TRBV7-2 combines with J gene TRBJ2-3; a weak D match, TRBD2 (5 bases). Germline CDR1 is SGHTA and CDR2 is FQGNSA. Trimming stripped 5 bases from V and 5 bases from J, with 11 bases between. The CDR3 is 13 amino acids. CDR3 in DNA: TGTGCCAGCAGCGGGAGTTTCGGAGATACGCAGTATTTT. Its translation is CASSGSFGDTQYF.

The chain combines TRBV19 with TRBJ2-1; tentatively, D is TRBD2 (6 bases). The CDR3 is 17 residues long. Trimming took 3 bases from V and 7 from J, leaving 22 bases between them. Germline assignment: CDR1 LNHDA and CDR2 SQIVND (reference sequence). CDR3 DNA sequence: TGTGCCAGTAGTATGCGATTGGGTAGCGGAAATCCTAATGAGCAGTTCTTC. As protein: CASSMRLGSGNPNEQFF.

This chain joins TRBV7-9 and TRBJ2-7, with D unresolved. CDR3 length: 11 amino acids. Germline CDR1 and CDR2: SEHNR and FQNEAQ (reference sequence). Trimming pared 4 bases from V and 4 bases from J, leaving 5 bases between. In DNA, the CDR3 is TGTGCCAGCAGCTCTGTGTACGAGCAGTACTTC. As protein: CASSSVYEQYF. The full variable domain, its missing parts supplied by reference TRBV7-9 and TRBJ2-7, is DTGVSQNPRHKITKRGQNVTFRCDPISEHNRLYWYRQTLGQGPEFLTYFQNEAQLEKSRLLSDRFSAERPKGSFSTLEIQRTEQGDSAMYLCASSSVYEQYFGPGTRLTVT.